Below, 20 T cell receptor beta chains from the same sample are listed, as sequenced in a study of monozygotic twins with inflammatory bowel disease. TCRdb re-called the 5' RACE reads; every CDR3 protein appears as one record, without DNA. In all, the sample yields around 370,000 distinct CDR3 sequences. The sequenced sample was blood. The receptor set was obtained from a human donor with ulcerative colitis or Crohn's disease, or a healthy co-twin of an affected twin (not recorded which).

CDR3 protein: CASSRRSSYEQYF. This chain uses TRBV28 with TRBJ2-7. The germline V gene has CDR1 MDHEN and CDR2 SYDVKM. CDR3 length: 13 amino acids.

The gene calls are TRBV15 and TRBJ2-1. The CDR3 runs to 14 residues. Germline CDR1 is LNHNV and CDR2 is YYDKDF (reference sequence). CDR3 region: CATSGSSSYNEQFF.

The V call is TRBV7-8, the J call TRBJ1-2. Germline-derived CDR1 and CDR2 are SGHVS and FQNEAQ. The CDR3 is made up of 13 amino acids. The CDR3 loop is CASSIQRHYGYTF.

V is TRBV6-1 and J is TRBJ1-5; TCRdb lists TRBD1, though no DNA is available to test this call. The CDR3 has 15 residues. Germline V gene data show CDR1 as MNHNS and CDR2 as SASEGT. The CDR3 protein is CASRVDRGPNQPQHF.

The J gene is TRBJ2-3, the V gene TRBV18; the TCRdb D gene call, TRBD1, has no DNA to confirm it. This CDR3 is 14 amino acids long. In germline, CDR1 is KGHSH, CDR2 LQKENI. The CDR3 sequence: CASSPGQGLDTQYF.

The chain links TRBV29-1 to TRBJ2-7; TCRdb lists TRBD1, though no DNA is available to test this call. The CDR3 totals 13 residues. The germline V gene encodes CDR1 SQVTM and CDR2 ANQGSEA. This CDR3 reads CSAGTGGDDEQYF.

This sequence joins TRBV19 and TRBJ1-6. Germline CDR1 is LNHDA and CDR2 is SQIVND (reference sequence). CDR3 size: 11 residues. The CDR3 here is CASSIAPAPHF.

The chain uses TRBV6-1 and TRBJ2-5; the D gene TCRdb calls, TRBD2, cannot be checked with no DNA. This CDR3 is 15 amino acids long. Looked up from germline, CDR1 is MNHNS and CDR2 is SASEGT. The CDR3 here is CASRAGPRYQETQYF.

The V and J genes are TRBV29-1 and TRBJ2-2; TCRdb picks TRBD1, but there is no DNA to check that call. The germline V gene has CDR1 SQVTM and CDR2 ANQGSEA. The CDR3 runs to 15 residues. The CDR3 sequence: CSVEVTGRDTGELFF.

The rearrangement joins TRBV4-3 to TRBJ2-3; TCRdb's assignment of TRBD1 cannot be checked, as there is no DNA. Germline CDR1 and CDR2: LGHNA and YSLEER. The CDR3 contains 16 residues. The CDR3 sequence is CASSQVERGTGITQYF.

The V call is TRBV4-1, the J call TRBJ1-1. Germline assignment: CDR1 MGHRA and CDR2 YSYEKL. The CDR3 loop spans 16 amino acids. This CDR3 is CASSQDAAGRVTEAFF.

This chain joins TRBV12-3 or TRBV12-4 and TRBJ1-1; absent DNA, TCRdb's TRBD1 call cannot be checked. The CDR3 is 15 residues long. The CDR3: CASSLALTRGAEAFF.

V usage is TRBV5-1 and J usage is TRBJ2-3; the TCRdb call, TRBD1, lacks DNA for checking. Germline CDR1 and CDR2: SGHRS and YFSETQ. This CDR3 spans 16 amino acids. Here the CDR3 reads CASSGTLGDGTDTQYF.

The rearrangement links TRBV29-1 to TRBJ2-3. The V gene's germline CDR1 is SQVTM and CDR2 ANQGSEA. The CDR3 contains 13 residues. CDR3 residues: CSVKRGGTDTQYF.

This rearrangement joins TRBV24-1 to TRBJ2-6; absent DNA, TCRdb's TRBD1 call cannot be checked. This CDR3 has 17 residues. Germline V lookup: CDR1 KGHDR, CDR2 SFDVKD. The CDR3 spells CATSDAETASGANVLTF.

The V and J genes are TRBV19 and TRBJ2-7; TCRdb returns TRBD1, unconfirmable since there is no DNA. The CDR3 sequence is 14 residues long. Germline values: CDR1 LNHDA, CDR2 SQIVND (reference sequence). The CDR3: CASSLGTYTYEQYF.

The CDR3: CASSRTTGPTDEQFF. V usage is TRBV11-1 and J usage is TRBJ2-1; TCRdb's D call of TRBD2 is untestable without DNA. The CDR3 spans 15 residues. In germline, CDR1 is SGHAT, CDR2 FQDESV (reference sequence).

The J gene is TRBJ1-1, the V gene TRBV12-3 or TRBV12-4. CDR3 length: 12 amino acids. CDR3 loop: CASSWVTLEAFF.

The chain uses TRBV30 and TRBJ2-2; the TCRdb call, TRBD1, lacks DNA for checking. Per the germline V gene, CDR1 is GTSNPN and CDR2 is SVGIG (reference sequence). The CDR3 length is 14 residues. The CDR3: CAWGQGVFSGELFF.

The chain combines TRBV5-6 with TRBJ2-7; TCRdb designates TRBD2, a call that cannot be tested without DNA. The CDR3 spans 12 residues. CDR1 and CDR2 (germline): SGHDT, YYEEEE. The CDR3: CASSLDRGGKYF.